This T cell receptor beta chain was sequenced in a study of T-cell memory formation after mild COVID-19. Study background: For the most part, TCR clusters were specific to one donor. Findings and caveats of the study: Most CD4+ clones that shrank were in CM and EM, while CD8+ ones turned up in EMRA. The study detected some responding clones in pre-infection memory, suggesting cross-reactive memory joined.

This clonotype was seen at least ten times. Its cognate antigen is unknown. The germline V and J ends were trimmed by 5 bases and 3 bases, with 8 bases remaining between them. Germline V lookup: CDR1 SSHAT, CDR2 FNYEAQ (reference sequence). The CDR3 length is 13 residues. After 5'RACE with constant-segment primers, TCR alpha and TCR beta cDNA libraries carrying sample barcodes and UMIs were obtained. TCRdb re-called the 5' RACE reads with MiXCR, one entry per CDR3 protein. The sample gives a few hundred thousand distinct CDR3 sequences, 25% to 30% of which show up once; around an eighth is in the top ten.

This clonotype originated in an adult woman who had mild COVID-19 (a few samples of this study predate the infection). Cell type and time point are not known. Specimen: PBMCs or a T cell subset sorted from them (not recorded which). The V gene is TRBV7-7, the J gene TRBJ2-1; a weak D match, TRBD1 (5 bases). In DNA, the CDR3 is TGTGCCAGCAGCCCAAGGGGCTACAATGAGCAGTTCTTC. Protein product: CASSPRGYNEQFF.